This TCR beta chain originates from a study of Graves' ophthalmopathy and Graves' hyperthyroidism. This clonotype was counted at least ten times. This CDR3 is built from 15 residues. Per germline, CDR1 SGDLS and CDR2 YYNGEE. Trimming removed 4 bases from V and 6 bases from J; junction bases left unmatched: 10. CDR3 regions of TCR beta were amplified from RNA transcripts. RT-PCR in the first round used HTBI primers; a second-round multiplex PCR followed. TCRdb reprocessed the multiplex PCR reads with MiXCR, giving one entry per CDR3 protein. The data contain a few hundred thousand distinct CDR3 sequences, 18% of them singletons.

The rearrangement joins TRBV9 to TRBJ2-7; 10 nucleotides align to TRBD1. The sample was peripheral blood. This receptor was identified in a woman younger than 35 with Graves' ophthalmopathy. The CDR3 loop is CASSPRQGAHSEQYF. DNA of the CDR3: TGTGCCAGCAGCCCGCGACAGGGGGCGCATTCCGAGCAGTACTTC. Full variable domain (rest looked up from reference TRBV9 and TRBJ2-7): DSGVTQTPKHLITATGQRVTLRCSPRSGDLSVYWYQQSLDQGLQFLIQYYNGEERAKGNILERFSAQQFPDLHSELNLSSLELGDSALYFCASSPRQGAHSEQYFGPGTRLTVT.